This passage covers 2 T cell receptor beta chains from one sample sequenced in a study of cytomegalovirus exposure and HLA in healthy donors. This table comes from immunoSEQ multiplex PCR, and its TCRdb copy is limited to in-frame clones, with some not included. The sample shows around 63,000 clones, 70% to 90% of them seen only once. Sequenced: PBMCs. These receptors all come from a woman between 18 and 29 years old in good health and CMV-seronegative.

The genes are TRBV2 and TRBJ1-1; 7 bases match TRBD1. Germline CDR1 and CDR2: SNHLY and FYNNEI. V trimming: 0 bases; J trimming: 0 bases; junction bases outside the gene matches: 1. The CDR3 loop spans 15 amino acids. This CDR3 is CASSEAGTVNTEAFF. The CDR3 coding sequence is TGTGCCAGCAGTGAAGCCGGGACAGTGAACACTGAAGCTTTCTTT.

This chain uses TRBV5-6 with TRBJ1-5, with 9 bases fitting TRBD1. Germline V gene lookup returns CDR1 SGHDT and CDR2 YYEEEE. The trim removed 0 bases at V and 2 bases at J, leaving 3 bases unmatched. The CDR3 has 16 amino acids. The CDR3 coding sequence is TGTGCCAGCAGCTTGGCCGGGACAGGGCGCAATCAGCCCCAGCATTTT. Translated, it gives CASSLAGTGRNQPQHF.